These 22 T cell receptor beta chains came from one sample sequenced in a study of T cells in Graves' hyperthyroidism and ophthalmopathy. Amplification targeted TCR beta CDR3 regions from RNA transcripts. The TCR CDR3 was amplified in a first-round RT-PCR using the HTBI primer set. TCRdb re-called the multiplex PCR reads through MiXCR, storing one row per CDR3 protein. The sample comprises 350,000 to 400,000 distinct CDR3 sequences, roughly 18% of which are singletons, and 40% to 45% rests with the top ten. Sequencing used blood. These receptors were collected from a man in his late teens or twenties with Graves' ophthalmopathy.

The chain links TRBV4-2 to TRBJ2-2, with D possibly matching TRBD1 (6 bases). Germline CDR1 is LGHNA and CDR2 is YNFKEQ. V was shortened by 4 bases and J by 7 bases, with 16 bases between the two germline ends. The CDR3 covers 15 residues. CDR3 coding DNA: TGTGCCAGCAGCCTTGAGACAGGCATACACGGGGAGCTGTTTTTT. It encodes CASSLETGIHGELFF.

This sequence joins TRBV20-1 and TRBJ2-1, with D perhaps TRBD1 or TRBD2 (5 bases each). The CDR3 has 15 residues. V was shortened by 2 bases and J by 8 bases, with 19 bases between the two germline ends. Germline V CDR1 and CDR2: DFQATT, SNEGSKA (reference sequence). CDR3 DNA sequence: TGCAGTGCTAGACCCCGGGACGCTTTAGGGTATGAGCAGTTCTTC. Amino acids: CSARPRDALGYEQFF.

This clonotype has a count of ten or more. The chain joins TRBV20-1 to TRBJ1-6, with D possibly matching TRBD1 (6 bases). The CDR3 contains 14 residues. Deletions cut 7 bases from V and 9 bases from J, with 19 bases between. From germline, CDR1 is DFQATT and CDR2 SNEGSKA (reference sequence). CDR3 loop: CSVKDSDSFSPLHF. In nucleotides, the CDR3 is TGCAGTGTAAAGGACAGCGACAGCTTTTCACCCCTCCACTTT.

This clonotype was seen many times. V is TRBV20-1 and J is TRBJ2-1; D not resolved. The germline V gene encodes CDR1 DFQATT and CDR2 SNEGSKA (reference sequence). With 0 bases removed from V and 1 base from J, the gap between germline ends came to 10 bases. The CDR3 is made up of 15 amino acids. The CDR3 here is CSARDGSLSYNEQFF. The CDR3 DNA sequence: TGCAGTGCTAGAGATGGCAGTTTGTCCTACAATGAGCAGTTCTTC.

This clonotype appeared many times. Here the CDR3 DNA reads TGTGCCAGCAGCCAATCTTGGAGAAATCAGCCCCAGCATTTT. It translates to CASSQSWRNQPQHF. The gene calls are TRBV3-1 and TRBJ1-5; D is uncertain. This CDR3 comprises 14 residues. From germline, CDR1 is LGHDT and CDR2 YNNKEL (reference sequence). Deletions cut 2 bases from V and 4 bases from J, with 9 bases between.

This clonotype was detected many times. The chain employs TRBV20-1 and TRBJ2-1; 9 bases map to TRBD2. The CDR3 is 17 amino acids. Germline-derived CDR1 and CDR2 are DFQATT and SNEGSKA (reference sequence). With 3 bases clipped from V and 0 bases from J, the junction kept 9 bases outside the gene matches. The CDR3 nucleotides read TGCAGTGCTAGTCATAGCGGGGGTACTAGCTCCTACAATGAGCAGTTCTTC. Encoded protein: CSASHSGGTSSYNEQFF.

This clonotype was seen a handful of times. This rearrangement joins TRBV9 to TRBJ2-2; 8 bases line up with TRBD2. The V and J ends lost 3 bases and 8 bases, in that order; junction bases with no gene match: 6. There are 14 residues in the CDR3. Germline values: CDR1 SGDLS, CDR2 YYNGEE. CDR3 residues: CASSASGGAGELFF. CDR3 nucleotide sequence: TGTGCCAGCAGCGCAAGCGGGGGAGCTGGGGAGCTGTTTTTT.

The chain links TRBV7-8 to TRBJ1-3; maybe TRBD1 (5 bases). The CDR3 has 15 amino acids. With 8 bases removed from V and 2 bases from J, the gap between germline ends came to 16 bases. Germline assignment: CDR1 SGHVS and CDR2 FQNEAQ. The CDR3 sequence is CASCLGLGPGNTIYF. The CDR3 region has the DNA TGTGCCAGCTGCCTGGGGTTGGGGCCTGGAAACACCATATATTTT. Using reference TRBV7-8 and TRBJ1-3 for the parts outside the CDR3, the full variable domain is GAGVSQSPRYKVAKRGQDVALRCDPISGHVSLFWYQQALGQGPEFLTYFQNEAQLDKSGLPSDRFFAERPEGSVSTLKIQRTQQEDSAVYLCASCLGLGPGNTIYFGEGSWLTVV.

This clonotype was seen a handful of times. The chain recombines TRBV7-6 with TRBJ2-2, with D unresolved. The CDR3 extends over 12 amino acids. The germline V gene encodes CDR1 SGHVS and CDR2 FNYEAQ. V lost 5 bases, J lost 6 bases, and 7 bases lay in between. The CDR3 reads CASSHAAGELFF. The CDR3 region has the DNA TGTGCCAGCAGCCACGCGGCCGGGGAGCTGTTTTTT.

The V and J genes are TRBV3-1 and TRBJ1-2, with 9 bases aligning to TRBD1. The ends lost 3 bases at V and 6 bases at J; junction bases unmatched: 11. The CDR3 consists of 16 residues. Germline CDR1 reads LGHDT; CDR2 reads YNNKEL (reference sequence). The CDR3, as DNA: TGTGCCAGCAGCCAGGACCCGACAGGGGGACCTAATGGCTACACCTTC. Its protein is CASSQDPTGGPNGYTF.

This clonotype was recorded a few times. Here the CDR3 DNA reads TGCAGCGTTTGGGGGCGGGCAGGGGGCTTTCATGGCTACACCTTC. Its translation is CSVWGRAGGFHGYTF. The chain recombines TRBV29-1 with TRBJ1-2; the match to TRBD1 covers 8 bases. Trimming at V came to 5 bases and at J to 6 bases, leaving 14 bases not matched to a gene. The CDR3 covers 15 residues. Germline loops: CDR1 SQVTM, CDR2 ANQGSEA.

This clonotype was recorded at least ten times. V is TRBV7-9 and J is TRBJ2-3, with D possibly being TRBD1 or TRBD2 (5 bases each). Germline V lookup: CDR1 SEHNR, CDR2 FQNEAQ (reference sequence). The germline V and J ends were trimmed by 0 bases and 4 bases, with 8 bases remaining between them. CDR3 length: 14 residues. DNA for the CDR3: TGTGCCAGCAGCTTAGCGGGGGTGGCAGATACGCAGTATTTT. Amino acid sequence: CASSLAGVADTQYF. Full variable domain (rest looked up from reference TRBV7-9 and TRBJ2-3): DTGVSQNPRHKITKRGQNVTFRCDPISEHNRLYWYRQTLGQGPEFLTYFQNEAQLEKSRLLSDRFSAERPKGSFSTLEIQRTEQGDSAMYLCASSLAGVADTQYFGPGTRLTVL.

This clonotype was counted a few times. The CDR3 sequence is CASTKQEYSNQPQHF. DNA for the CDR3: TGTGCCAGCACTAAACAGGAATATAGCAATCAGCCCCAGCATTTT. V and J are TRBV6-1 and TRBJ1-5; weak D call: TRBD1 (5 bases). The germline CDR1 and CDR2 sequences are MNHNS and SASEGT. V dropped 7 bases and J dropped 0 bases, with 13 bases sitting between them. The CDR3 sequence is 15 residues long.

The chain combines TRBV5-5 with TRBJ2-1; 8 positions agree with TRBD2. The CDR3 runs 17 residues. The germline V gene encodes CDR1 SGHKS and CDR2 YYEKEE (reference sequence). J gave up 6 bases and V 3 bases, and 14 bases lay outside the gene matches. CDR3 region: CASSSPPGLEVINEQFF. CDR3 nucleotide sequence: TGTGCCAGCAGCTCCCCACCGGGACTAGAAGTTATCAATGAGCAGTTCTTC.

This clonotype was seen repeatedly, ten times or more. The chain employs TRBV27 and TRBJ1-1, with 8 positions matching TRBD1. The V segment lost 4 bases and the J segment 11 bases; nucleotides outside the gene matches: 6. The CDR3 totals 12 residues. CDR1 is MNHEY and CDR2 is SMNVEV in the germline V gene (reference sequence). CDR3 sequence reads: CASSSDTGGAFF. The DNA for the CDR3 is TGTGCCAGCAGTTCCGACACAGGGGGGGCTTTCTTT.

The chain has TRBV6-1 and TRBJ2-1, with D possibly matching TRBD1 (6 bases). The germline CDR1 and CDR2 sequences are MNHNS and SASEGT. This CDR3 is built from 13 residues. Trimming cost V 5 bases and J 5 bases, with 10 bases left between them. CDR3 amino acids: CASSSRDNNEQFF. In DNA form, the CDR3 reads TGTGCCAGCAGTTCCCGGGACAACAATGAGCAGTTCTTC.

The V and J genes are TRBV7-3 and TRBJ2-3; 9 bases align to TRBD1. The CDR3 is made up of 16 amino acids. Unmatched junction bases numbered 5, after V lost 3 bases and J lost 1 base. Germline values: CDR1 SGHTA, CDR2 FQGTGA. CDR3 residues: CASSLDRGEGTDTQYF. In nucleotides, the CDR3 is TGTGCCAGCAGCTTGGACAGGGGTGAGGGCACAGATACGCAGTATTTT.

As regards this clonotype: A much larger clone sits a single nucleotide away, making a read error possible. CDR3 nucleotide sequence: TGTGCCAGCATCCAAGCGGCAGGGACTCGGTACGAGCAGTACTTC. Its protein is CASIQAAGTRYEQYF. V and J are TRBV3-1 and TRBJ2-7; the D gene is possibly TRBD2 (6 bases). The CDR3 contains 15 residues. From germline, CDR1 is LGHDT and CDR2 YNNKEL (reference sequence).

This clonotype was counted ten times or more. The chain is built from TRBV5-1 and TRBJ1-5, with no clear D. CDR3 length: 15 amino acids. V gave up 0 bases and J gave up 6 bases, with 13 bases separating them. The germline V gene has CDR1 SGHRS and CDR2 YFSETQ. Here the CDR3 reads CASSLDPSGIQPQHF. The CDR3 DNA follows: TGCGCCAGCAGCTTGGACCCCTCCGGAATTCAGCCCCAGCATTTT.

This clonotype has a count of ten or more. The rearrangement links TRBV5-1 to TRBJ1-5; D unresolved. Per germline, CDR1 SGHRS and CDR2 YFSETQ. Trimming removed 4 bases from V and 6 bases from J, with 11 bases in between. This CDR3 is built from 13 residues. Here the CDR3 reads CASSVIPGQPQHF. CDR3 DNA: TGCGCCAGCAGCGTTATCCCAGGTCAGCCCCAGCATTTT.

This clonotype was observed many times. The chain has TRBV5-1 and TRBJ2-1; TRBD2 matches at 7 bases. Looked up from germline, CDR1 is SGHRS and CDR2 is YFSETQ. The CDR3 is made up of 15 amino acids. The junction had 3 bases not matched to a gene; V was cut back by 0 bases and J by 3 bases. DNA of the CDR3: TGCGCCAGCAGCTTGGACGCGGGGGACTACAATGAGCAGTTCTTC. Its translation is CASSLDAGDYNEQFF.

The V gene is TRBV6-5, the J gene TRBJ2-3; D unclear. The CDR3 extends over 14 amino acids. Germline CDR1 MNHEY, CDR2 SVGAGI. The V end was cut by 2 bases, the J end by 5 bases, with 11 bases between. The CDR3 nucleotides are TGTGCCAGCAGTTACGGCGAAGGTTTAGATACGCAGTATTTT. Translated, it gives CASSYGEGLDTQYF.